These 25 T cell receptor beta chains were all obtained from the same sample, sequenced in a study of control samples from healthy donors and cancer patients. Measured with immunoSEQ multiplex PCR; TCRdb has only the in-frame clones, and not every one. This table has tens of thousands of clones, 90% appearing once. Material: blood. The receptor source for this set is a woman in her late teens or twenties in good health.

J is TRBJ1-1 and V is TRBV29-1; 7 bases agree with TRBD1. The CDR3 is made up of 11 amino acids. The J segment lost 10 bases and the V segment lost 0 bases, leaving 2 bases of the junction unmatched. CDR1 SQVTM and CDR2 ANQGSEA come from the germline V gene. CDR3 region: CSVEDGDRAFF. CDR3 DNA sequence: TGCAGCGTTGAAGACGGGGACAGAGCTTTCTTT.

Only one count was recorded for this clone. The chain couples TRBV7-2 to TRBJ2-7; D may be TRBD1 or TRBD2 (5 bases each). V dropped 4 bases and J dropped 2 bases, with 15 bases sitting between them. The V gene's germline CDR1 is SGHTA and CDR2 FQGNSA. This CDR3 contains 15 residues. Written as DNA, the CDR3 is TGTGCCAGCAGCTCGCCCCCCGGGACGACCTACGAGCAGTACTTC. This gives the protein CASSSPPGTTYEQYF.

This clone was counted only a few times. This chain links TRBV5-1 with TRBJ1-2; D is undetermined. The CDR3 loop spans 15 amino acids. Germline CDR1 reads SGHRS; CDR2 reads YFSETQ. Trimming removed 0 bases at V and 2 bases at J, with 11 bases between. The CDR3 is CASSLEAGPNYGYTF. The CDR3 coding sequence is TGCGCCAGCAGCTTGGAAGCAGGACCGAACTATGGCTACACCTTC.

The chain uses TRBV4-1 and TRBJ2-7; 8 positions match TRBD2. This CDR3 comprises 17 residues. Germline loops: CDR1 MGHRA, CDR2 YSYEKL. V shed 4 bases, J shed 3 bases, and the junction held 14 bases outside the gene matches. The CDR3 spells CASSRGIAGIVNYEQYF. The CDR3 coding sequence is TGCGCCAGCAGCCGAGGAATAGCGGGGATAGTTAACTACGAGCAGTACTTC.

This clone was seen just once. The limits of the CDR3 on the DNA are not certain, so only TCRdb's listed CDR3 is given. This chain uses TRBV10-1 with TRBJ1-6; the D call of TRBD1 is as the table states it, not checked on the DNA. Germline CDR1 is WNHNN and CDR2 is SYGVQD (reference sequence). Inclusive of both ends, the CDR3 amounts to 14 amino acids. The CDR3 spells CASRMGVTPPLCHF.

The rearrangement uses TRBV12-5 and TRBJ1-1; D is unresolved. V lost 0 bases to trimming and J lost 1 base, with 12 bases between them. In germline, CDR1 is LGHNT, CDR2 FRNRAP. CDR3 length: 16 residues. The CDR3 DNA reads TGTGCTAGTGGTTTGGTACTGAACACCAGGAACACTGAAGCTTTCTTT. It translates to CASGLVLNTRNTEAFF. The entire variable domain, with the rest obtained from reference TRBV12-5 and TRBJ1-1, is as follows: DARVTQTPRHKVTEMGQEVTMRCQPILGHNTVFWYRQTMMQGLELLAYFRNRAPLDDSGMPKDRFSAEMPDATLATLKIQPSEPRDSAVYFCASGLVLNTRNTEAFFGQGTRLTVV.

This chain joins TRBV23-1 and TRBJ1-1; TRBD1 is a possible D gene (5 bases). TRBV23-1 is an ORF, with its function uncertain. The V end was cut by 2 bases, the J end by 2 bases, with 15 bases between. The CDR3 is 16 amino acids. The CDR3 region has the DNA TGCGCCAGCAGTCAAAGCTGGACACCACGAAACACTGAAGCTTTCTTT. Translated: CASSQSWTPRNTEAFF.

The rearrangement links TRBV11-2 to TRBJ1-6, with a possible D match to TRBD1 (5 bases). Germline V gene lookup returns CDR1 SGHAT and CDR2 FQNNGV. This CDR3 has 14 residues. Between the trimmed V and J ends, which lost 5 bases and 8 bases, there was a span of 13 bases. The CDR3 is CASSARGGDSPLHF. In DNA, the CDR3 is TGTGCCAGCAGCGCCCGGGGGGGGGATTCACCCCTCCACTTT.

The chain joins TRBV25-1 to TRBJ2-7; 7 positions match TRBD1. This CDR3 contains 16 residues. Trimming removed 5 bases from V and 5 bases from J; junction bases left unmatched: 15. CDR1 is MGHDK and CDR2 is SYGVNS in the germline V gene. Here the CDR3 DNA reads TGTGCCAGCAGTTCCGACCAGGGGGATGATTTCCACGAGCAGTACTTC. Amino acids: CASSSDQGDDFHEQYF.

The chain employs TRBV27 and TRBJ1-3, with D maybe TRBD1 (5 bases). The V and J ends lost 6 bases and 2 bases respectively, with 14 bases between them. CDR1 is MNHEY and CDR2 is SMNVEV in the germline V gene (reference sequence). CDR3 length: 15 amino acids. The CDR3 region has the DNA TGTGCCAGCAGCCTTTCAAGGGACCCTGGAAACACCATATATTTT. Protein sequence: CASSLSRDPGNTIYF.

The chain is built from TRBV18 and TRBJ2-5; TRBD1 might be the D (5 bases). Germline V gene sequence: CDR1 KGHSH, CDR2 LQKENI. The V gene lost 6 bases and the J gene lost 5 bases, with 19 bases spanning the gap. CDR3 size: 15 residues. The chain's CDR3 is CASSPADTSSETQYF. In DNA, the CDR3 is TGTGCCAGCTCGCCGGCGGACACCTCGAGTGAGACCCAGTACTTC.

This chain connects TRBV7-9 to TRBJ2-7, with a tentative D call TRBD2 (6 bases). CDR1 SEHNR and CDR2 FQNEAQ come from the germline V gene (reference sequence). The CDR3 has 11 residues. Trimming pared 3 bases from V and 6 bases from J, leaving 6 bases between. CDR3 loop: CASSLTSEQYF. CDR3 nucleotide sequence: TGTGCCAGCAGCTTGACTAGCGAGCAGTACTTC.

The chain couples TRBV14 to TRBJ1-2; 7 positions agree with TRBD1. Trimming removed 2 bases from V and 0 bases from J; junction bases left unmatched: 9. Germline values: CDR1 SGHDN, CDR2 FVKESK. The CDR3 spans 17 residues. This CDR3 is CASSQLATGDANYGYTF. The CDR3 coding sequence is TGTGCCAGCAGCCAACTGGCCACAGGGGATGCTAACTATGGCTACACCTTC.

V usage is TRBV7-9 and J usage is TRBJ1-2; weak D call: TRBD1 (5 bases). The CDR3 runs to 15 residues. Germline V gene sequence: CDR1 SEHNR, CDR2 FQNEAQ (reference sequence). Trimming removed 5 bases from V and 4 bases from J, with 17 bases in between. The DNA of the CDR3 is TGTGCCAGCAGCCGCGAGACGACAGCGTTCTATGGCTACACCTTC. It translates to CASSRETTAFYGYTF.

The rearrangement links TRBV6-5 to TRBJ1-2; D is possibly TRBD1 (5 bases). V lost 2 bases and J 5 bases, leaving 12 bases between the germline ends. The CDR3 extends over 14 amino acids. The V gene's germline CDR1 is MNHEY and CDR2 SVGAGI. CDR3 sequence (DNA): TGTGCCAGCAGTTACGTGCCAGGGTCATATGGCTACACCTTC. It specifies CASSYVPGSYGYTF.

The chain is built from TRBV13 and TRBJ2-7, with 7 bases lining up with TRBD2. Germline V gene sequence: CDR1 PRHDT, CDR2 FYEKMQ (reference sequence). V was clipped by 5 bases and J by 6 bases; unmatched bases: 16. This CDR3 comprises 16 residues. The CDR3: CASSLRGDYEEGEQYF. Written as DNA, the CDR3 is TGTGCCAGCAGCCTTCGGGGGGACTACGAGGAGGGCGAGCAGTACTTC.

The rearrangement joins TRBV27 to TRBJ2-3; the match to TRBD2 covers 12 bases. Per germline, CDR1 MNHEY and CDR2 SMNVEV (reference sequence). V lost 0 bases to trimming and J lost 3 bases; unmatched junction nucleotides: 10. The CDR3 length is 19 residues. This CDR3 is CASSLSGLAGPGVTDTQYF. In nucleotides, the CDR3 is TGTGCCAGCAGTTTATCAGGACTAGCGGGGCCCGGAGTAACAGATACGCAGTATTTT.

The V call is TRBV2, the J call TRBJ2-7; 9 bases fit TRBD1. Looked up from germline, CDR1 is SNHLY and CDR2 is FYNNEI. V was clipped by 3 bases and J by 4 bases; unmatched bases: 10. This CDR3 contains 16 residues. In DNA, the CDR3 is TGTGCCAGCAGTGAGACGCTCGGGACAGGGCGGTACGAGCAGTACTTC. It is translated as CASSETLGTGRYEQYF. Full variable domain (outside the CDR3, taken from reference TRBV2 and TRBJ2-7): EPEVTQTPSHQVTQMGQEVILRCVPISNHLYFYWYRQILGQKVEFLVSFYNNEISEKSEIFDDQFSVERPDGSNFTLKIRSTKLEDSAMYFCASSETLGTGRYEQYFGPGTRLTVT.

As regards this clone: Other nucleotide sequences in the sample specify the same CDR3. V and J are TRBV11-2 and TRBJ1-1, with 10 bases fitting TRBD1. Germline V CDR1 and CDR2: SGHAT, FQNNGV. The CDR3 is made up of 18 amino acids. Losses at the gene ends were 6 bases for V and 3 bases for J; bases not matched to a gene: 16. The CDR3 DNA reads TGTGCCAGCAGTGACCCGGGACAGGGGAGCACAAGGGACACTGAAGCTTTCTTT. This encodes CASSDPGQGSTRDTEAFF.

This chain uses TRBV6-5 with TRBJ1-2; D gene ambiguous. Trimming shortened V by 2 bases and J by 8 bases, and 6 bases separated the two germline ends. Germline CDR1 and CDR2: MNHEY and SVGAGI. The CDR3 is 11 residues long. CDR3 amino acids: CASSYRGGYTF. The CDR3 region has the DNA TGTGCCAGCAGTTACAGAGGGGGCTACACCTTC.

The rearrangement links TRBV6-4 to TRBJ1-5; D unclear. The CDR3 has 13 residues. Trimming took 3 bases from V and 0 from J, leaving 3 bases between them. Germline V gives CDR1 MRHNA, CDR2 SNTAGT. CDR3 amino acids: CASSEGSNQPQHF. The CDR3 coding sequence is TGTGCCAGCAGTGAGGGTAGCAATCAGCCCCAGCATTTT.

This clone was recorded once. The chain uses TRBV6-1 and TRBJ1-5; 7 nucleotides match TRBD1. The ends lost 3 bases at V and 4 bases at J; junction bases unmatched: 3. This CDR3 has 14 amino acids. Germline V gives CDR1 MNHNS, CDR2 SASEGT. The CDR3 nucleotides are TGTGCCAGCAGTGAGGGACAGCTTAATCAGCCCCAGCATTTT. This translates into CASSEGQLNQPQHF.

This clone appeared a single time. The rearrangement uses TRBV6-4 and TRBJ1-2; no clear D gene. The germline gives CDR1 MRHNA, CDR2 SNTAGT. The length of the CDR3 is 12 residues. The ends were cut back, 3 bases at V and 1 base at J, with 3 bases in the middle. The CDR3 spells CASSDLNYGYTF. CDR3 DNA: TGTGCCAGCAGTGATCTTAACTATGGCTACACCTTC.

This rearrangement joins TRBV29-1 to TRBJ2-1; D remains ambiguous. V was cut by 4 bases and J by 5 bases, with 6 bases left in between. The CDR3 is made up of 11 amino acids. The germline V gene has CDR1 SQVTM and CDR2 ANQGSEA. The CDR3 loop is CSVGDHNEQFF. CDR3 in DNA: TGCAGCGTTGGGGATCACAATGAGCAGTTCTTC.

The V gene is TRBV11-2, the J gene TRBJ1-1, with D perhaps matching TRBD1 (6 bases). From germline, CDR1 is SGHAT and CDR2 FQNNGV. CDR3 length equals 15 residues. The V end lost 5 bases, the J end lost 2 bases, and 15 bases lay between the germline ends. CDR3 sequence (DNA): TGTGCCAGCAGCCTAAGGGGACATACTAACACTGAAGCTTTCTTT. This gives the protein CASSLRGHTNTEAFF.